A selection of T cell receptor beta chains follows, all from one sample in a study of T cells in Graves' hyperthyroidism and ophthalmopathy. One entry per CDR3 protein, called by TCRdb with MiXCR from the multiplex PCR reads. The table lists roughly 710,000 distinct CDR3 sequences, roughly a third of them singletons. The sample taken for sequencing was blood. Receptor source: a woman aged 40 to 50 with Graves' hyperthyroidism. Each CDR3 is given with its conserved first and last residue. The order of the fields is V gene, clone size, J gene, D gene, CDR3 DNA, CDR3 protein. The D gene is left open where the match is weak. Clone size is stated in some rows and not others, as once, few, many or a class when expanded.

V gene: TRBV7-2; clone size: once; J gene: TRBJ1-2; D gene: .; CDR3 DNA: TGTGCCAGCAGCTTACAGGATCCCAACTATGGCTACACCTTC; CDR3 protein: CASSLQDPNYGYTF
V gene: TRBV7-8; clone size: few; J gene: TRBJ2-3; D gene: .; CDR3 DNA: TGTGCCAGCAGCTTAAACCCGGAGGATACGCAGTATTTT; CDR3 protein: CASSLNPEDTQYF
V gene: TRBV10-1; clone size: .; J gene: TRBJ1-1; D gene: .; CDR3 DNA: TGCGCCAGCAGAGGGAACAGGGCCACTGAAGCTTTCTTT; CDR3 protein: CASRGNRATEAFF
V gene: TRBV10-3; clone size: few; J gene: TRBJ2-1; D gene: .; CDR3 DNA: TGTGCCATCAGTGGCGGGCCACCGGGGGATGAGCAGTTCTTC; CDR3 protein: CAISGGPPGDEQFF
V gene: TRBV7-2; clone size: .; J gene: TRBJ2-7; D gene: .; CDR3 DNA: TGTGCCAGCAGCTTGCTCCTCTTATCCTACGAGCAGTACTTC; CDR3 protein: CASSLLLLSYEQYF
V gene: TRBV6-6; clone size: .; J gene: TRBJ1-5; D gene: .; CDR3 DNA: TGTGCCAGCAGTGGGTCGGGGCAGGTTCATCAGCCCCAGCATTTT; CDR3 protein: CASSGSGQVHQPQHF
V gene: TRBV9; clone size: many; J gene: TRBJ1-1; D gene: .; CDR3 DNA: TGTGCCAGCAGCGCCTGGGGGGGGGCGCGCCCTGAAGCTTTCTTT; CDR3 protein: CASSAWGGARPEAFF
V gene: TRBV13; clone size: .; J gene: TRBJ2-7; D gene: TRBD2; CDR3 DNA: TGTGCCAGCAACGGACTAGCGGGAGTAAGGACCTACGAGCAGTACTTC; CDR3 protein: CASNGLAGVRTYEQYF
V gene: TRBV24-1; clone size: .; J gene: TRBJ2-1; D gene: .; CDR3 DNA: TGTGCCACCAGTGATTTCCTCGGTCCGGTAACCTACAATGAGCAGTTCTTC; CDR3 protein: CATSDFLGPVTYNEQFF
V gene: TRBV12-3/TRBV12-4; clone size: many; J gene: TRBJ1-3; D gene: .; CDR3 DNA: TGTGCCAGCAGTTTTAGGGACTACTCTGGAAACACCATATATTTT; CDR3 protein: CASSFRDYSGNTIYF
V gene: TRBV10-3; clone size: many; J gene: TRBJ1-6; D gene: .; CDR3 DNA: TGTGCCATCAGTGAGGCGGGGCAAAATAATTCACCCCTCCACTTT; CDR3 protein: CAISEAGQNNSPLHF
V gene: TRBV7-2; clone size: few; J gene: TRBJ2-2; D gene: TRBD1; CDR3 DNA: TGTGCCAGCAGCTTAGGGCCAGGGGGTGACACCGGGGAGCTGTTTTTT; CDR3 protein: CASSLGPGGDTGELFF
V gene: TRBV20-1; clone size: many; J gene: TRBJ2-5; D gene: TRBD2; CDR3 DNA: TGCAGTGCCAGGGCGGGGGAATCTCAGCAAGAGACCCAGTACTTC; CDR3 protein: CSARAGESQQETQYF
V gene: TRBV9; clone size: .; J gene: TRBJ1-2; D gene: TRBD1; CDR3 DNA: TGTGCCAGCAGCGTAGCTCTGGCAGGGGGCTATGGCTACACCTTC; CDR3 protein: CASSVALAGGYGYTF
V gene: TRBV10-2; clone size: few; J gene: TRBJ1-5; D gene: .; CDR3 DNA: TGTGCCAGCAGCCGAGCCGGAAGATATAGCAATCAGCCCCAGCATTTT; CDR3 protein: CASSRAGRYSNQPQHF
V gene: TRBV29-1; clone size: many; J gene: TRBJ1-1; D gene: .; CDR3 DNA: TGCAGCGTACGAGCGGGGGGATTCACTGAAGCTTTCTTT; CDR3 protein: CSVRAGGFTEAFF